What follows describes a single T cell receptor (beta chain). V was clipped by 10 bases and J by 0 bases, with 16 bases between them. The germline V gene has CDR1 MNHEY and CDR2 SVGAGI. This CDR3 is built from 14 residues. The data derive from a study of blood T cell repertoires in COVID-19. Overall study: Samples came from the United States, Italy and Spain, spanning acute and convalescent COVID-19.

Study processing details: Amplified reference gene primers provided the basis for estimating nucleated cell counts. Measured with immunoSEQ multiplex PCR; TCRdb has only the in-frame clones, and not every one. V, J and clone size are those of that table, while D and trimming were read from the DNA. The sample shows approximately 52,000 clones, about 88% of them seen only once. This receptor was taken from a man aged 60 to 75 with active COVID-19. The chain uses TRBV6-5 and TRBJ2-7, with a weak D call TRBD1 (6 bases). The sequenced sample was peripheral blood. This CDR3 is CATVGQTYSYEQYF. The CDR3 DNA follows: TGTGCCACCGTAGGACAGACTTACTCCTACGAGCAGTACTTC.